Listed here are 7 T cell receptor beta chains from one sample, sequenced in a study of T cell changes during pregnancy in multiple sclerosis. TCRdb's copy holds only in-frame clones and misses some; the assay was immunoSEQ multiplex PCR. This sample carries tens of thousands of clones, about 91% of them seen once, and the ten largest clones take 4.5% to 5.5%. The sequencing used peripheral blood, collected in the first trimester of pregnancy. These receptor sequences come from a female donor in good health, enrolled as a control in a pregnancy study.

The CDR3 DNA sequence: TGTGCCAGCAGCCTGACCGGGATGCAAGAGACCCAGTACTTC. This sequence encodes CASSLTGMQETQYF. The chain has TRBV11-3 and TRBJ2-5; TRBD2 is a possible D gene (5 bases). The CDR3 has 14 amino acids. From germline, CDR1 is SGHNT and CDR2 YENEEA. The germline V and J ends were trimmed by 5 bases and 2 bases, with 12 bases remaining between them.

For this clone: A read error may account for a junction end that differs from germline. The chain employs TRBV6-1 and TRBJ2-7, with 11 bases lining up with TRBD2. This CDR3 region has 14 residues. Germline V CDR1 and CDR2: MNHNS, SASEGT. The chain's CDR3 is CASSEGLAGYEQYF. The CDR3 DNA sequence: TGTGCCAGCAGCGAAGGACTAGCGGGCTACGAGCAGTACTTC.

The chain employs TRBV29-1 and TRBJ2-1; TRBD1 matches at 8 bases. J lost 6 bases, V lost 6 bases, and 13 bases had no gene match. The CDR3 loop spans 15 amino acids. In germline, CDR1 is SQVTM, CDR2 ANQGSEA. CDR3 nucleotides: TGCAGCGTGACTAGGTCAGGGGGCGTTAGCAATGAGCAGTTCTTC. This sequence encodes CSVTRSGGVSNEQFF.

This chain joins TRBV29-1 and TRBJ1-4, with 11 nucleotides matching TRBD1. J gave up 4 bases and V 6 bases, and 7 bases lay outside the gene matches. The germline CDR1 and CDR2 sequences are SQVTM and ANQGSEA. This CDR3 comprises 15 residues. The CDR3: CSVAGTGGYNEKLFF. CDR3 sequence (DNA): TGCAGCGTGGCCGGGACAGGGGGTTATAATGAAAAACTGTTTTTT.

For the CDR3, the DNA is TGTGCCAGCTCACCAGACAGTTATATCTATGGCTACACCTTC. Amino acid sequence: CASSPDSYIYGYTF. The rearrangement uses TRBV18 and TRBJ1-2; tentatively, D is TRBD1 (5 bases). Germline V gives CDR1 KGHSH, CDR2 LQKENI. This CDR3 has 14 residues. V was pared by 2 bases and J by 4 bases, with 11 bases between. Filled out from reference TRBV18 and TRBJ1-2, the complete variable domain reads NAGVMQNPRHLVRRRGQEARLRCSPMKGHSHVYWYRQLPEEGLKFMVYLQKENIIDESGMPKERFSAEFPKEGPSILRIQQVVRGDSAAYFCASSPDSYIYGYTFGSGTRLTVV.

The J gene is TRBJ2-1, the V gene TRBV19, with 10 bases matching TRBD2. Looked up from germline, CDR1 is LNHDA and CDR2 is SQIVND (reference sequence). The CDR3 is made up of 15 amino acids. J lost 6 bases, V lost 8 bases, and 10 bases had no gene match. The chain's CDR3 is CASGGLAGGSNEQFF. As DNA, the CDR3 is TGTGCCAGTGGGGGGTTAGCGGGGGGTTCCAATGAGCAGTTCTTC.

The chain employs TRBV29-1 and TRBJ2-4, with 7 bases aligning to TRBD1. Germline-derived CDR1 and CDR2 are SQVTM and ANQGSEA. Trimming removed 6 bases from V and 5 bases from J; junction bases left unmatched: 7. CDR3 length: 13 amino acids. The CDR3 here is CSVPGTVQNIQYF. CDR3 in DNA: TGCAGCGTCCCCGGGACAGTCCAAAACATTCAGTACTTC.